A single T cell receptor (beta chain) is shown here with its context. These data originate in a study of sequential checkpoint blockade in melanoma. Whole-study context: Arm A got nivolumab then ipilimumab; arm B the reverse, 1:1. Maintenance nivolumab came after either treatment sequence.

The germline V gene has CDR1 WNHNN and CDR2 SYGVQD (reference sequence). V shed 2 bases and J 4 bases; nucleotides not matched to a gene: 0. This CDR3 has 14 amino acids. Treatment meaning: randomized to nivolumab then ipilimumab (arm A) or the reverse (arm B). Only in-frame clones appear in the TCRdb table, and some are missing; sequencing was by immunoSEQ multiplex PCR. The table has roughly 18,000 clones, approximately 69% seen once. This TCR came from a human donor with melanoma. This chain links TRBV10-1 with TRBJ2-3; 10 nucleotides line up with TRBD2. This specimen consisted of CD8+ T cells sorted from blood (inferred from file names), obtained from a patient given nivolumab and ipilimumab in sequence. The CDR3 nucleotides are TGCGCCAGCAGTGAGAGCGGGGGGGCAGATACGCAGTATTTT. Translation gives CASSESGGADTQYF.